The 13 T cell receptor beta chains below come from one sample, sequenced in a study of blood T cell repertoires in COVID-19. Sequencing used immunoSEQ multiplex PCR; TCRdb keeps in-frame clones, though not all of them. The profile shows about 290,000 clones, roughly 90% of them singletons. The sample taken for sequencing was peripheral blood. These receptors came from a woman aged 40 to 50 who had recovered from COVID-19.

The chain has TRBV2 and TRBJ1-5; weak D call: TRBD1 (6 bases). The CDR3 consists of 14 residues. Between the trimmed V and J ends, which lost 4 bases and 7 bases, there was a span of 14 bases. Germline CDR1 reads SNHLY; CDR2 reads FYNNEI. The CDR3: CASSVGGREQPQHF. DNA for the CDR3: TGTGCCAGCAGTGTCGGGGGGCGAGAACAGCCCCAGCATTTT.

The V call is TRBV3-1 (or the pseudogene TRBV3-2), the J call TRBJ2-4; 15 bases fit TRBD2. CDR3 length: 19 amino acids. V was pared by 0 bases and J by 1 base, with 4 bases of the junction left unmatched. Germline V gene data show CDR1 as LGHDT and CDR2 as YNNKEL (reference sequence). The CDR3 sequence: CASSQEGLAGGVAKNIQYF. The CDR3 region has the DNA TGTGCCAGCAGCCAAGAGGGACTAGCGGGAGGTGTCGCCAAAAACATTCAGTACTTC.

The chain joins TRBV5-4 to TRBJ2-7, with D possibly TRBD1 on 5 matching bases. V shed 0 bases and J shed 4 bases, with 5 bases lying between them. The length of the CDR3 is 12 residues. In germline, CDR1 is SGHNT, CDR2 YYREEE (reference sequence). The chain's CDR3 is CASSLGQYEQYF. The CDR3 DNA is TGTGCCAGCAGCTTGGGACAGTACGAGCAGTACTTC.

This chain links TRBV25-1 with TRBJ2-7, with 7 bases matching TRBD2. In germline, CDR1 is MGHDK, CDR2 SYGVNS. This CDR3 spans 14 amino acids. The V segment lost 7 bases and the J segment 1 base; nucleotides outside the gene matches: 7. The CDR3 sequence is CASTGGTTSYEQYF. CDR3 sequence (DNA): TGTGCCAGCACCGGGGGGACTACTTCCTACGAGCAGTACTTC.

Only one count was recorded for this clone. The chain joins TRBV14 to TRBJ1-2; D is unresolved. Germline CDR1 SGHDN, CDR2 FVKESK. The germline V and J ends were trimmed by 0 bases and 4 bases, with 15 bases remaining between them. This CDR3 region has 16 residues. The DNA for the CDR3 is TGTGCCAGCAGCCAAGAGCGGCAACCATACTTCTATGGCTACACCTTC. It specifies CASSQERQPYFYGYTF.

This sequence joins TRBV29-1 and TRBJ2-1, with D maybe TRBD2 (6 bases). CDR1 is SQVTM, CDR2 ANQGSEA, per germline. The CDR3 has 13 amino acids. V lost 6 bases and J 5 bases, leaving 14 bases between the germline ends. This chain's CDR3 is CSVWGEYHNEQFF. For the CDR3, the DNA is TGCAGCGTCTGGGGGGAGTACCACAATGAGCAGTTCTTC.

This chain connects TRBV11-2 to TRBJ2-1; the match to TRBD2 covers 11 bases. Germline CDR1 SGHAT, CDR2 FQNNGV. After removal of 5 bases from V and 4 bases from J, the junction contained 4 bases not matched to a gene. The CDR3 runs to 15 residues. This chain's CDR3 is CASSRLAGGYNEQFF. The CDR3 region has the DNA TGTGCCAGCAGCCGCTTAGCGGGAGGGTACAATGAGCAGTTCTTC. The full variable domain, with the rest looked up from reference TRBV11-2 and TRBJ2-1, is EAGVAQSPRYKIIEKRQSVAFWCNPISGHATLYWYQQILGQGPKLLIQFQNNGVVDDSQLPKDRFSAERLKGVDSTLKIQPAKLEDSAVYLCASSRLAGGYNEQFFGPGTRLTVL.

The gene calls are TRBV7-2 and TRBJ2-7; TRBD2 aligns across 8 bases. The V and J ends lost 1 base and 5 bases, in that order; junction bases with no gene match: 1. Germline-derived CDR1 and CDR2 are SGHTA and FQGNSA. This CDR3 has 13 residues. The CDR3 loop reads CASSLDGRDEQYF. The DNA for the CDR3 is TGTGCCAGCAGCTTAGACGGGAGGGACGAGCAGTACTTC.

The CDR3 here is CASSLEAGGTYEQYF. The CDR3 DNA is TGTGCCAGCAGCTTAGAGGCGGGAGGAACCTACGAGCAGTACTTC. The V and J genes are TRBV7-3 and TRBJ2-7, with TRBD2 identical over 8 bases. This CDR3 has 15 amino acids. With 2 bases clipped from V and 2 bases from J, the junction kept 5 bases outside the gene matches. Germline V lookup: CDR1 SGHTA, CDR2 FQGTGA.

The chain uses TRBV7-3 and TRBJ2-3, with TRBD2 matching over 10 bases. V trimming: 5 bases; J trimming: 4 bases; junction bases outside the gene matches: 6. The CDR3 contains 15 residues. Germline CDR1 and CDR2: SGHTA and FQGTGA. Here the CDR3 DNA reads TGTGCCAGCAGCCCTAGCGGGAGTAGCGCAGATACGCAGTATTTT. As protein: CASSPSGSSADTQYF.

This clone was seen a handful of times. CDR3 residues: CASSEGGFNSPLHF. CDR3 bases: TGTGCCAGCAGTGAGGGGGGGTTTAATTCACCCCTCCACTTT. The gene calls are TRBV6-1 and TRBJ1-6; perhaps TRBD1 as D (5 bases). The germline V and J ends were trimmed by 3 bases and 6 bases, with 9 bases remaining between them. This CDR3 has 14 amino acids. CDR1 is MNHNS, CDR2 SASEGT, per germline.

This sequence joins TRBV3-1 (or the pseudogene TRBV3-2) and TRBJ2-6; D gene ambiguous. CDR1 and CDR2 from the germline V gene are LGHDT and YNNKEL (reference sequence). Between the trimmed V and J ends, which lost 4 bases and 2 bases, there was a span of 9 bases. This CDR3 comprises 15 residues. CDR3 DNA sequence: TGTGCCAGCAGCCTATTAGCTACTGGGGCCAACGTCCTGACTTTC. It yields the protein CASSLLATGANVLTF.

The genes are TRBV20-1 and TRBJ1-5; the D is unclear. This CDR3 is 13 amino acids long. CDR1 is DFQATT, CDR2 SNEGSKA, per germline (reference sequence). V dropped 3 bases and J dropped 0 bases, with 6 bases sitting between them. This CDR3 reads CSASHGSNQPQHF. The CDR3 bases are TGCAGTGCTAGTCACGGTAGCAATCAGCCCCAGCATTTT.